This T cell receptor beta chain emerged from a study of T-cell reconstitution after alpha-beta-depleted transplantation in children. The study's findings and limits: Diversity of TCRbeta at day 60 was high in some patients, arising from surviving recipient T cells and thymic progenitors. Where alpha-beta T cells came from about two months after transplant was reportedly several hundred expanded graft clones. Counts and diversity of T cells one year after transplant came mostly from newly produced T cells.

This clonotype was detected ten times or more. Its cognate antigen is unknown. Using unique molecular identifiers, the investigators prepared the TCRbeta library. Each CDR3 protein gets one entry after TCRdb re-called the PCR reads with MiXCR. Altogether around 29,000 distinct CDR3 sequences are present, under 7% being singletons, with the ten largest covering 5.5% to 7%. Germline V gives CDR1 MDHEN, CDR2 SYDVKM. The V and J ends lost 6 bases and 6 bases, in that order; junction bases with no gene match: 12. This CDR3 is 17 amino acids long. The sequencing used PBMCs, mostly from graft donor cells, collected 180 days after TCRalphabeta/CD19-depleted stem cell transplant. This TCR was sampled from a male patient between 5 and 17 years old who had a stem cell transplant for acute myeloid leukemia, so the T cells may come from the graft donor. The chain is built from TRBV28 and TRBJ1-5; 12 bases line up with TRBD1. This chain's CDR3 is CASSPQEGQGAGQPQHF. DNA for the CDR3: TGTGCCAGCAGCCCTCAAGAGGGACAGGGGGCGGGTCAGCCCCAGCATTTT.